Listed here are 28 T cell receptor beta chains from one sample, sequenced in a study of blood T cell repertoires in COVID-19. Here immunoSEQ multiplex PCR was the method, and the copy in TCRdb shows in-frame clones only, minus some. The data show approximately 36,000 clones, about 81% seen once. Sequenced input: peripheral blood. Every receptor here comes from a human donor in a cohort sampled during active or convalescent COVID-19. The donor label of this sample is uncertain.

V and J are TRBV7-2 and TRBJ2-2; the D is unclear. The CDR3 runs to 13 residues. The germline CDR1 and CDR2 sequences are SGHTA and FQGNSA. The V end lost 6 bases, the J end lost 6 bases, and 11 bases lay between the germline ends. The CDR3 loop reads CASSIDWAGELFF. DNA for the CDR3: TGTGCCAGCAGTATCGACTGGGCCGGGGAGCTGTTTTTT.

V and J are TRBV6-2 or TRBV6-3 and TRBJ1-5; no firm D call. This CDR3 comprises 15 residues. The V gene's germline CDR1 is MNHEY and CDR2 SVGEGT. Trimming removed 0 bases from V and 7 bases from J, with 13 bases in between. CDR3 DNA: TGTGCCAGCAGTTACTCGGAGGGATTCGGCCAGCCCCAGCATTTT. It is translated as CASSYSEGFGQPQHF.

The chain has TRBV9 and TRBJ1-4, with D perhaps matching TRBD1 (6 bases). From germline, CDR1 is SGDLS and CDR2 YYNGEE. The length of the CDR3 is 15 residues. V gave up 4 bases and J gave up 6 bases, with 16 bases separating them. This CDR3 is CASSSRGGGDEKLFF. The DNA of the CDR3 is TGTGCCAGCAGCTCACGTGGGGGCGGAGATGAAAAACTGTTTTTT.

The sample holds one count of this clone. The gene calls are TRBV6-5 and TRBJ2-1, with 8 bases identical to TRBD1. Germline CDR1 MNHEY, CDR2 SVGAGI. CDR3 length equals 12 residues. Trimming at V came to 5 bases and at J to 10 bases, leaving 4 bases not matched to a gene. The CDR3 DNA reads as TGTGCCAGCAGTACGACAGGGGTCGAGCAGTTCTTC. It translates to CASSTTGVEQFF.

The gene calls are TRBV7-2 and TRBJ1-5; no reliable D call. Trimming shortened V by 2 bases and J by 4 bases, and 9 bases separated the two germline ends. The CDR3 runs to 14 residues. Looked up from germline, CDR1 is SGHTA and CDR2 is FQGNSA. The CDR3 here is CASSLRSGNQPQHF. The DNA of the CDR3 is TGTGCCAGCAGCTTACGGTCGGGAAATCAGCCCCAGCATTTT. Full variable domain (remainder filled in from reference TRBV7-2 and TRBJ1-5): GAGVSQSPSNKVTEKGKDVELRCDPISGHTALYWYRQSLGQGLEFLIYFQGNSAPDKSGLPSDRFSAERTGGSVSTLTIQRTQQEDSAVYLCASSLRSGNQPQHFGDGTRLSIL.

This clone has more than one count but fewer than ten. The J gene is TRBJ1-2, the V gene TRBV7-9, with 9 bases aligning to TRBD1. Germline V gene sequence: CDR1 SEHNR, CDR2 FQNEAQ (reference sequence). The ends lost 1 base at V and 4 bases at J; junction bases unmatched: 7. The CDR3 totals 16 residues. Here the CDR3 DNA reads TGTGCCAGCAGCTTAGGGAACAGGGGGCGCGTCTATGGCTACACCTTC. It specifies CASSLGNRGRVYGYTF.

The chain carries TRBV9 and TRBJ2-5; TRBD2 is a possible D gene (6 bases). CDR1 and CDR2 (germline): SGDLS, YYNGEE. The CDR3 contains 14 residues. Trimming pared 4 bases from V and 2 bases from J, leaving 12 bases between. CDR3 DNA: TGTGCCAGCAGCCAATTCGGGGGTCAAGAGACCCAGTACTTC. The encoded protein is CASSQFGGQETQYF. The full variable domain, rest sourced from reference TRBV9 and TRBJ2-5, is DSGVTQTPKHLITATGQRVTLRCSPRSGDLSVYWYQQSLDQGLQFLIQYYNGEERAKGNILERFSAQQFPDLHSELNLSSLELGDSALYFCASSQFGGQETQYFGPGTRLLVL.

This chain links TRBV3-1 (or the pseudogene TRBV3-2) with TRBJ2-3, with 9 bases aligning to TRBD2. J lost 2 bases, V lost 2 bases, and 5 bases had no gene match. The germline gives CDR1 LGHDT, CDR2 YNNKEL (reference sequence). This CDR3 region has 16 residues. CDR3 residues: CASSQRSSGNTDTQYF. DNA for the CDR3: TGTGCCAGCAGCCAACGGTCTAGCGGGAACACAGATACGCAGTATTTT.

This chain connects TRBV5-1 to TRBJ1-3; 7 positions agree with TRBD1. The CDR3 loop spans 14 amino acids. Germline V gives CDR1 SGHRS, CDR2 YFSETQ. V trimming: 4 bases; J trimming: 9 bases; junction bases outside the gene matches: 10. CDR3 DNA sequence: TGCGCCAGCAGCCTCGGACAGGCACAGGGCACCATATATTTT. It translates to CASSLGQAQGTIYF. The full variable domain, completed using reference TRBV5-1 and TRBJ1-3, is KAGVTQTPRYLIKTRGQQVTLSCSPISGHRSVSWYQQTPGQGLQFLFEYFSETQRNKGNFPGRFSGRQFSNSRSEMNVSTLELGDSALYLCASSLGQAQGTIYFGEGSWLTVV.

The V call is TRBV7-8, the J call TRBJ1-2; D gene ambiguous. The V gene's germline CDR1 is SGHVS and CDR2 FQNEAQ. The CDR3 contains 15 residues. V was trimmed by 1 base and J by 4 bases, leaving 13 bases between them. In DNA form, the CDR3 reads TGTGCCAGCAGCTTAGAGACACGACCTACCTATGGCTACACCTTC. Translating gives CASSLETRPTYGYTF.

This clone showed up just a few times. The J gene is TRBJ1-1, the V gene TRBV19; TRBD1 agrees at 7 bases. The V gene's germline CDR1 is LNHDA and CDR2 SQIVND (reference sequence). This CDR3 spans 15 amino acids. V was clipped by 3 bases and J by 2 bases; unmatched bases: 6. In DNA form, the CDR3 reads TGTGCCAGTAGTATGGGTAACAGGGGCAACACTGAAGCTTTCTTT. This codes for CASSMGNRGNTEAFF.

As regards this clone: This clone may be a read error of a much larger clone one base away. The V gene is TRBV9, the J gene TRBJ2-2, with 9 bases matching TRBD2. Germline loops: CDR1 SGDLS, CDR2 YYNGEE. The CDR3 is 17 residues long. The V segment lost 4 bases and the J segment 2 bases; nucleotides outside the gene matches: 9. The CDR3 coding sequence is TGTGCCAGCAGCTCCCGGAGTAGCGGGGGCAACACCGGGGAGCTGTTTTTT. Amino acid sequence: CASSSRSSGGNTGELFF.

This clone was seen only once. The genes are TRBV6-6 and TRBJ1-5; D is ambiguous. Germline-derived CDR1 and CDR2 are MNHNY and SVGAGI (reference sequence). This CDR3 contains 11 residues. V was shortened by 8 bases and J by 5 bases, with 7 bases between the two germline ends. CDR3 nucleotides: TGTGCCAGCGGCCCAGATCAGCCCCAGCATTTT. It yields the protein CASGPDQPQHF.

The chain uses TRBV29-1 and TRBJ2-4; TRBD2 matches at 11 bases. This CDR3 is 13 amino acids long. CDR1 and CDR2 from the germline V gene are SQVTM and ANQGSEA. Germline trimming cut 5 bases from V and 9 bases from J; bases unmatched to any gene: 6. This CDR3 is CSVIAGGPGIQYF. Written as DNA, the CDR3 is TGCAGCGTTATAGCGGGAGGGCCCGGCATTCAGTACTTC.

The DNA for the CDR3 is TGCGCCAGCAGCCCGACAGGGCGAAAAGAAAAACTGTTTTTT. Its translation is CASSPTGRKEKLFF. This rearrangement joins TRBV4-3 to TRBJ1-4; 7 bases map to TRBD1. Germline CDR1 LGHNA, CDR2 YSLEER. The J segment lost 8 bases and the V segment lost 4 bases, leaving 7 bases of the junction unmatched. The CDR3 extends over 14 amino acids.

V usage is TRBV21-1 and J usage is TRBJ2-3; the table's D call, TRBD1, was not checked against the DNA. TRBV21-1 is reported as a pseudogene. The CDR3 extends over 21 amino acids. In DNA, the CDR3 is TGTGCCAGCAGCAATGGGCCCACCACCCATTTTCAGGGGAAGGGCACAGATACGCAGTATTTT. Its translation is CASSNGPTTHFQGKGTDTQYF.

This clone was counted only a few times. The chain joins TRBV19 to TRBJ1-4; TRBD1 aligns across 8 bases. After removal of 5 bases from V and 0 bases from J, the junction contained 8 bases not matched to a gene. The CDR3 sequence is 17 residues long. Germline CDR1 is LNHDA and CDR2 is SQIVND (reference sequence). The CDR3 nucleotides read TGTGCCAGTAGTCCCCGACAGGGGCTTGCAACTAATGAAAAACTGTTTTTT. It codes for CASSPRQGLATNEKLFF.

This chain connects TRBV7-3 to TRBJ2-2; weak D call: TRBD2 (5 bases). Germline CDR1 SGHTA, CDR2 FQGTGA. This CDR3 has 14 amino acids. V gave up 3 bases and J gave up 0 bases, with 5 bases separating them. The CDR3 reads CASSFGANTGELFF. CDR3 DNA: TGTGCCAGCAGCTTCGGGGCGAACACCGGGGAGCTGTTTTTT.

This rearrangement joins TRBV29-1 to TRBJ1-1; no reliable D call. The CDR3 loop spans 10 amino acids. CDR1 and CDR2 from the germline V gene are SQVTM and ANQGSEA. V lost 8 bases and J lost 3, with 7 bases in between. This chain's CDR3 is CSPSDTEAFF. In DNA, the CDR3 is TGCAGCCCTTCGGACACTGAAGCTTTCTTT.

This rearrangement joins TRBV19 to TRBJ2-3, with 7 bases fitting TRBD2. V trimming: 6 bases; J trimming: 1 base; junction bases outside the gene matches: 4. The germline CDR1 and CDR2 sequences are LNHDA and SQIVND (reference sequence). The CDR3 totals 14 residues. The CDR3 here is CASRDRGGTDTQYF. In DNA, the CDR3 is TGTGCCAGTAGAGACCGGGGGGGCACAGATACGCAGTATTTT.

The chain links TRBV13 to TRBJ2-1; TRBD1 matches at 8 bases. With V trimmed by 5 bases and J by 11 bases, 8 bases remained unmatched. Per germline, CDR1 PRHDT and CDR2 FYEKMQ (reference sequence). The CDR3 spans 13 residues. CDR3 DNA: TGTGCCAGCAGCGTCCGACAGGGGACGAAGCAGTTCTTC. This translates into CASSVRQGTKQFF.

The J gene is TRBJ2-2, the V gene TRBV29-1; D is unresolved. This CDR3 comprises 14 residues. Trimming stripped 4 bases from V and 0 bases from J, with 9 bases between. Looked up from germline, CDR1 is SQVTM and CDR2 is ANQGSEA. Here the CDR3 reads CSVGAPANTGELFF. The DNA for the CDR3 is TGCAGCGTTGGGGCACCTGCGAACACCGGGGAGCTGTTTTTT.

CDR3 loop: CASSVAGLASGAGELFF. CDR3 DNA: TGTGCCAGCAGCGTAGCTGGATTGGCTAGCGGGGCAGGGGAGCTGTTTTTT. The chain links TRBV9 to TRBJ2-2; 9 bases map to TRBD2. The V gene end was trimmed by 0 bases and the J gene end by 8 bases; junction bases not matched to a gene: 11. Germline-derived CDR1 and CDR2 are SGDLS and YYNGEE. The CDR3 contains 17 residues.

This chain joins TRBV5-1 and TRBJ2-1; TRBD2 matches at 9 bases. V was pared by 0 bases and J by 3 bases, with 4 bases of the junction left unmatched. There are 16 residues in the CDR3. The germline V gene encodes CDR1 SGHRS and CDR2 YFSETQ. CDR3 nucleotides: TGCGCCAGCAGCTTGGGTACTAGCGGGTACTACAATGAGCAGTTCTTC. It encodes CASSLGTSGYYNEQFF.

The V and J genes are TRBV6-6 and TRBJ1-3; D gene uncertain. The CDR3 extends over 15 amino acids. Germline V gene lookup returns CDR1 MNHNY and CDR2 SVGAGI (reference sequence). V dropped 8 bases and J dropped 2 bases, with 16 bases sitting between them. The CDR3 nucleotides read TGTGCCAGCTCACGGCCGGGAAGGACTGGAAACACCATATATTTT. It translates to CASSRPGRTGNTIYF.

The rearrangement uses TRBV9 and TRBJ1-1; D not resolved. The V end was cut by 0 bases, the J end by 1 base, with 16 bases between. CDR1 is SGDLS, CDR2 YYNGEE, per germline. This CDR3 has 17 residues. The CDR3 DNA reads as TGTGCCAGCAGCGTAGATGGAGGTGTCGTACCGAACACTGAAGCTTTCTTT. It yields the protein CASSVDGGVVPNTEAFF.

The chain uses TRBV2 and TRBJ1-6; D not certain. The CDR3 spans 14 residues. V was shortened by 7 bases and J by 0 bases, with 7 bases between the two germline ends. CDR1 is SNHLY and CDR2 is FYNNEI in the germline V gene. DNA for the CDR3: TGTGCCAGCACGGAGGGCTCCTATAATTCACCCCTCCACTTT. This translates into CASTEGSYNSPLHF.

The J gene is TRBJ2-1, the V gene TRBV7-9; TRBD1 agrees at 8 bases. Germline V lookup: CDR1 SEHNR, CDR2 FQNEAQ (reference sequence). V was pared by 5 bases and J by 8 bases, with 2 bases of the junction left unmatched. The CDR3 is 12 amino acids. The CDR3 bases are TGTGCCAGCAGCCAGACAGGGGATGAGCAGTTCTTC. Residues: CASSQTGDEQFF.